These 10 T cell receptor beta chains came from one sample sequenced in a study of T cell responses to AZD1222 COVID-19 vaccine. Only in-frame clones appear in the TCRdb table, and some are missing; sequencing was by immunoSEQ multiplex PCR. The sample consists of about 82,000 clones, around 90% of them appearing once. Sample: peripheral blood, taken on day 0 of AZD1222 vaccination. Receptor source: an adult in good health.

The CDR3 DNA reads TGTGCCAGCTCTGCCGGGACACCGGGAGAAAAACTGTTTTTT. It specifies CASSAGTPGEKLFF. The chain employs TRBV2 and TRBJ1-4; weak D call: TRBD1 (6 bases). The CDR3 length is 14 residues. Germline V gene sequence: CDR1 SNHLY, CDR2 FYNNEI. The V end lost 8 bases, the J end lost 8 bases, and 18 bases lay between the germline ends.

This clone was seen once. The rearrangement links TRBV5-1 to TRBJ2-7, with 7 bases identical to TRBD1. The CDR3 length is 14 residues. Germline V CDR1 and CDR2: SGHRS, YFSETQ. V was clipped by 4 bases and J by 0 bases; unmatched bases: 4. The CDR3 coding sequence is TGCGCCAGCAGCCAGGGACAGAGCTCCTACGAGCAGTACTTC. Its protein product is CASSQGQSSYEQYF.

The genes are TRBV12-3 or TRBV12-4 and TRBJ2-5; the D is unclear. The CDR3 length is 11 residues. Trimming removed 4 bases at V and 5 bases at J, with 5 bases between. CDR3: CASSSGETQYF. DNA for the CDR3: TGTGCCAGCAGTTCTGGGGAGACCCAGTACTTC.

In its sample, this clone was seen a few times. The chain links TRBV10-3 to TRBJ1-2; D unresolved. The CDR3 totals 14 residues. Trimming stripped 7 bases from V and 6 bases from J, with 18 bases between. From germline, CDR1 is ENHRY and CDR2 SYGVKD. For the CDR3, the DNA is TGTGCCATCACCCAAGAACCCTCGTTGGATGGCTACACCTTC. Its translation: CAITQEPSLDGYTF.

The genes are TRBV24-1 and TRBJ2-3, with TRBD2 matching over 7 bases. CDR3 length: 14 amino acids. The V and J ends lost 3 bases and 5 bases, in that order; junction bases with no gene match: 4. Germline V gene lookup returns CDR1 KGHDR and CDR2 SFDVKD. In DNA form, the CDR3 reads TGTGCCACCAGTGATCCGGGGGGTAAAGATACGCAGTATTTT. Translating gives CATSDPGGKDTQYF.

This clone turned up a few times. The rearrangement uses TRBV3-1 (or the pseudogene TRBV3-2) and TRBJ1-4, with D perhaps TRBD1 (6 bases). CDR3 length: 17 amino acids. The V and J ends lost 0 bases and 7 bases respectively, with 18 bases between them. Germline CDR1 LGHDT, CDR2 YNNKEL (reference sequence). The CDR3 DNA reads TGTGCCAGCAGCCAAGATGTCGTGGGGGGCCAGAGTGAAAAACTGTTTTTT. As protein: CASSQDVVGGQSEKLFF.

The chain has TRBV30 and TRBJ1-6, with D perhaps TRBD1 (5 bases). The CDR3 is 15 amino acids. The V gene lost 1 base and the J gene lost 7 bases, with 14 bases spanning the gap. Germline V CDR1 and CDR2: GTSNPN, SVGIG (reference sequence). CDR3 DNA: TGTGCCTGGAGTGCCTCCGGGACGGTCAATTCACCCCTCCACTTT. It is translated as CAWSASGTVNSPLHF.

CDR3 sequence: CASSLGGAGQPQHF. The CDR3 bases are TGTGCCAGCAGCTTAGGCGGGGCGGGTCAGCCCCAGCATTTT. The chain joins TRBV7-9 to TRBJ1-5; tentative D call: TRBD1 (5 bases). Trimming cost V 1 base and J 6 bases, with 10 bases left between them. CDR1 and CDR2 (germline): SEHNR, FQNEAQ (reference sequence). The length of the CDR3 is 14 residues.

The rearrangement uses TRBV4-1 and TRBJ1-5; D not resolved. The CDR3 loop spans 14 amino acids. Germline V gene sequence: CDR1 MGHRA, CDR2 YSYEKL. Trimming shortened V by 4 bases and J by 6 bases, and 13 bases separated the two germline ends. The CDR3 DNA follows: TGCGCCAGCAGCCTTCAAAGCGAGGTTCAGCCCCAGCATTTT. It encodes CASSLQSEVQPQHF.

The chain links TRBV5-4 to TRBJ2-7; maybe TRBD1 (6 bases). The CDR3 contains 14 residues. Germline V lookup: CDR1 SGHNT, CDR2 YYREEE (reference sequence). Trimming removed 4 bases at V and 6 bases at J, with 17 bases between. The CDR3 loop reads CASSLGQPGGEQYF. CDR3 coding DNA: TGTGCCAGCAGCCTGGGACAACCTGGGGGCGAGCAGTACTTC.